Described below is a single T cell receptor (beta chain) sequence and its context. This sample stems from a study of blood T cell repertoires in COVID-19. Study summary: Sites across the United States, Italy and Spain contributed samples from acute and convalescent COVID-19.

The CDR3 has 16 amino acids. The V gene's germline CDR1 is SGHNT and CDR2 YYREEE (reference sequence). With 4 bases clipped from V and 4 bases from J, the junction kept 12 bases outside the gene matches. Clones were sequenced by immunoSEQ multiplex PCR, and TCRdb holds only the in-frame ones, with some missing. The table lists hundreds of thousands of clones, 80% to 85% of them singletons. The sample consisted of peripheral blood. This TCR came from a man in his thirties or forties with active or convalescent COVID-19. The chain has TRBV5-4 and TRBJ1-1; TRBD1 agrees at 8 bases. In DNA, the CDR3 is TGTGCCAGCAGCGTCGTCGCAGGGGGCGTTGGCACTGAAGCTTTCTTT. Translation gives CASSVVAGGVGTEAFF.